This TCR beta chain was profiled in a study of shared clonotypes between healthy human individuals. Points from the study as a whole: Among donors, the sharing of clonotypes was expected to be influenced by sequencing depth. When naive CD4 clonotypes were compared across a handful of donors, approximately 5% were shared.

Note on this clone: The antigen is undetermined.

Assay: immunoSEQ multiplex PCR; the TCRdb copy retains only in-frame clones and omits some. The data show more than 850,000 clones, about four fifths seen once. Study donors comprised healthy, HIV-negative adults devoid of recent acute infection or vaccination. With V trimmed by 0 bases and J by 6 bases, 7 bases remained unmatched. The CDR3 covers 16 residues. The germline CDR1 and CDR2 sequences are LGHNA and YNFKEQ. The chain couples TRBV4-2 to TRBJ1-5; TRBD1 matches 8 bases. The origin of this receptor is a man between 18 and 35 years old in good health. Some clones in this sample may be carry-over from other donors' samples. Sequenced material: memory CD4+ T cells from PBMCs. Subset indicated: CD45RA-negative fraction. The CDR3 DNA follows: TGTGCCAGCAGCCAAGACGGACAGGGAGTTGGTCAGCCCCAGCATTTT. This translates into CASSQDGQGVGQPQHF.